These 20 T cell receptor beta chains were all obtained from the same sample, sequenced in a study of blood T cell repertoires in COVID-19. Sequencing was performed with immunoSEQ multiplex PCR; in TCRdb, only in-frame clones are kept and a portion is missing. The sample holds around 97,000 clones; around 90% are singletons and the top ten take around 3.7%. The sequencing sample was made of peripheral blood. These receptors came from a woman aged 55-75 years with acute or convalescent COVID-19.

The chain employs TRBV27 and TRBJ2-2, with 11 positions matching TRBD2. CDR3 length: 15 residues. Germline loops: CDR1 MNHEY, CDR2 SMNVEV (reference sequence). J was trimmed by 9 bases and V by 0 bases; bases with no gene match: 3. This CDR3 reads CASSLSLAGGRELFF. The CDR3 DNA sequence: TGTGCCAGCAGTTTATCGCTAGCGGGAGGCAGGGAGCTGTTTTTT.

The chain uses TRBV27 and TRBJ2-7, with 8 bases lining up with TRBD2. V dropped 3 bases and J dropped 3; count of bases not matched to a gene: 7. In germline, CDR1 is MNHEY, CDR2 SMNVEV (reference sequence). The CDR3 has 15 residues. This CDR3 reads CASSFSGRAFYEQYF. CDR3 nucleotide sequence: TGTGCCAGCAGTTTCTCCGGGAGGGCCTTCTACGAGCAGTACTTC.

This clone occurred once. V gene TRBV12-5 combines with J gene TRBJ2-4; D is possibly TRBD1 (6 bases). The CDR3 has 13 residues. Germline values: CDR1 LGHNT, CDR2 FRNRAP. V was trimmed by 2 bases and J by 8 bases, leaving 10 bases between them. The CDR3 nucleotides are TGTGCTAGTGGTTTGTCAGGGGCCCACATTCAGTACTTC. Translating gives CASGLSGAHIQYF.

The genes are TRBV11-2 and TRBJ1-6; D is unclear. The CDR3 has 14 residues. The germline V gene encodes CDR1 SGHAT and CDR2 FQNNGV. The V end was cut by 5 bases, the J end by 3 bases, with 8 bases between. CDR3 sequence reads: CASSANYYNSPLHF. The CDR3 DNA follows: TGTGCCAGCAGCGCCAACTACTATAATTCACCCCTCCACTTT.

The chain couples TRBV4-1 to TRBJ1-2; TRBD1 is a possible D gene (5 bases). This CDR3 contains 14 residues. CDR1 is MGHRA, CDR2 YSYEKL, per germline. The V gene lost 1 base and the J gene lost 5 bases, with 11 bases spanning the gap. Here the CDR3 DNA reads TGCGCCAGCAGCCAAGCCCGGGGGGGGTATGGCTACACCTTC. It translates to CASSQARGGYGYTF.

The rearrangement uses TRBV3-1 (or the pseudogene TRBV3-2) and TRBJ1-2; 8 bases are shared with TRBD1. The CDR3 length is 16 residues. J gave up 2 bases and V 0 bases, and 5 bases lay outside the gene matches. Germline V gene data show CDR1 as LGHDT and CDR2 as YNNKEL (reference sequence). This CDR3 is CASSQDRQGTNYGYTF. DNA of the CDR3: TGTGCCAGCAGCCAAGATAGACAGGGGACGAACTATGGCTACACCTTC.

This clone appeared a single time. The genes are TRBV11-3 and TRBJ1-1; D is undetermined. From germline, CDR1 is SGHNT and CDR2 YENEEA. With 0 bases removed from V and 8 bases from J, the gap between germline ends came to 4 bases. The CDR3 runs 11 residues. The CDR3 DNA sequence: TGTGCCAGCAGCTTAGACAGGGAAGCTTTCTTT. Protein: CASSLDREAFF.

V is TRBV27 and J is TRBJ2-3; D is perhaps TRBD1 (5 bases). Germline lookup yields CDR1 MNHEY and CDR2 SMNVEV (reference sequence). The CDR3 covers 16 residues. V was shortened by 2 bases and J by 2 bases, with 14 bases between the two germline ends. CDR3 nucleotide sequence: TGTGCCAGCAGTTTACAAGGACACAGGTCCACAGATACGCAGTATTTT. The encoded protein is CASSLQGHRSTDTQYF.

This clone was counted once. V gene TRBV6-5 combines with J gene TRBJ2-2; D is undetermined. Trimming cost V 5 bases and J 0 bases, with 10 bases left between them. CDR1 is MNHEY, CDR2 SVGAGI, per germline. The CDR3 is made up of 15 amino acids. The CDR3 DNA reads TGTGCCAGCAGTCCTAGTCCGACGAACACCGGGGAGCTGTTTTTT. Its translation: CASSPSPTNTGELFF.

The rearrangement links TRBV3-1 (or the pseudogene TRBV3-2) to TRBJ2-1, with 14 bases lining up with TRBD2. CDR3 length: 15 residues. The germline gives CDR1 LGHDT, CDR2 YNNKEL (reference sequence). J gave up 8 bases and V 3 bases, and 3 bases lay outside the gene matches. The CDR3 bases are TGTGCCAGCAGCCACGGGACTAGCGGGAGTTATGAGCAGTTCTTC. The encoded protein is CASSHGTSGSYEQFF.

This chain's CDR3 is CASSLGHGAYEQYF. DNA of the CDR3: TGTGCCAGCAGCTTAGGGCACGGAGCCTACGAGCAGTACTTC. This sequence joins TRBV7-9 and TRBJ2-7; D remains unclear. This CDR3 region has 14 residues. V lost 1 base and J lost 2, with 9 bases in between. Germline loops: CDR1 SEHNR, CDR2 FQNEAQ (reference sequence).

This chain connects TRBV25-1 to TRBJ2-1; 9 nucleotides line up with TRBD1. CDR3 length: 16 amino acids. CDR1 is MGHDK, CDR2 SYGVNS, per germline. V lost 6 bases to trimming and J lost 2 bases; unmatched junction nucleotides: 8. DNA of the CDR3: TGTGCCAGCAGCCACTGGGGGACAGGGACCTACAATGAGCAGTTCTTC. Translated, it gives CASSHWGTGTYNEQFF.

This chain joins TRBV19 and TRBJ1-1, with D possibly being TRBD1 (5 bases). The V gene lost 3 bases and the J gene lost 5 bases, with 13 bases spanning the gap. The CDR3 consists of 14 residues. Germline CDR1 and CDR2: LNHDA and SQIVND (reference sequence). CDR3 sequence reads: CASSMYQGLTEAFF. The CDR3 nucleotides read TGTGCCAGTAGTATGTACCAGGGTTTGACTGAAGCTTTCTTT. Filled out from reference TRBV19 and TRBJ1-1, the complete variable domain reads DGGITQSPKYLFRKEGQNVTLSCEQNLNHDAMYWYRQDPGQGLRLIYYSQIVNDFQKGDIAEGYSVSREKKESFPLTVTSAQKNPTAFYLCASSMYQGLTEAFFGQGTRLTVV.

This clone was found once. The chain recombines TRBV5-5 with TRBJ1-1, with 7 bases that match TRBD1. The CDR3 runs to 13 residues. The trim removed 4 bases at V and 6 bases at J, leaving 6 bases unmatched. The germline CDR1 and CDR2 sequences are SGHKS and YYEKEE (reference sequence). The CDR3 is CASSLSTGPEAFF. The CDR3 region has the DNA TGTGCCAGCAGCCTTTCGACAGGGCCTGAAGCTTTCTTT.

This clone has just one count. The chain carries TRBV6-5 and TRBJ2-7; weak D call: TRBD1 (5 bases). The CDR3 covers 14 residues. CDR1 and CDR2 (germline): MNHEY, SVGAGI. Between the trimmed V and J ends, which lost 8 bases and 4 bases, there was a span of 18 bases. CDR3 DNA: TGTGCCAGCTTGGAGACAGTTCCACCTTACGAGCAGTACTTC. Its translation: CASLETVPPYEQYF.

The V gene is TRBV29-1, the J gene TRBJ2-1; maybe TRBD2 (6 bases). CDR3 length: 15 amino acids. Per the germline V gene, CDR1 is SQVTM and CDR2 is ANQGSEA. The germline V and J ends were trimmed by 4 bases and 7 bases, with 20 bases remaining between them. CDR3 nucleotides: TGCAGCGTTGTCGGGGGAGCCCTCGGTTTTAATGAGCAGTTCTTC. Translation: CSVVGGALGFNEQFF.

The CDR3 coding sequence is TGTGCCAGCAGTTTGACGACAGGGAATTCCTACGAGCAGTACTTC. This encodes CASSLTTGNSYEQYF. The chain employs TRBV27 and TRBJ2-7; 7 bases map to TRBD1. Trimming removed 3 bases from V and 1 base from J; junction bases left unmatched: 6. The germline gives CDR1 MNHEY, CDR2 SMNVEV (reference sequence). The CDR3 loop spans 15 amino acids.

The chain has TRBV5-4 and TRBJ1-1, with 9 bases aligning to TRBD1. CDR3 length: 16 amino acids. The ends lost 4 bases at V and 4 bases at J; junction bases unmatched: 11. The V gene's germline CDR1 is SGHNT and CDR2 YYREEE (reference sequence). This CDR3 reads CASSPAGGTGSTEAFF. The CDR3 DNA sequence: TGTGCCAGCAGCCCCGCCGGGGGGACAGGGAGCACTGAAGCTTTCTTT.

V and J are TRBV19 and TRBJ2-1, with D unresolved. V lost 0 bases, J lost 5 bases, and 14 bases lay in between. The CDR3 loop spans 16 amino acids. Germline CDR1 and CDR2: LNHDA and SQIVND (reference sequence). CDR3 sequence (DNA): TGTGCCAGTAGTATAGATGTGGTGAAGCTACACAATGAGCAGTTCTTC. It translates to CASSIDVVKLHNEQFF. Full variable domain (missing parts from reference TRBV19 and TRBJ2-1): DGGITQSPKYLFRKEGQNVTLSCEQNLNHDAMYWYRQDPGQGLRLIYYSQIVNDFQKGDIAEGYSVSREKKESFPLTVTSAQKNPTAFYLCASSIDVVKLHNEQFFGPGTRLTVL.

The DNA of the CDR3 is TGTGCCAGTAGTATAGGGACAGGGAAAGATCAGCCCCAGCATTTT. This encodes CASSIGTGKDQPQHF. The rearrangement uses TRBV19 and TRBJ1-5, with 8 bases identical to TRBD1. CDR1 and CDR2 from the germline V gene are LNHDA and SQIVND (reference sequence). The CDR3 has 15 amino acids. V lost 1 base and J lost 5; bases outside the gene matches: 4. The variable domain in full, completed from reference TRBV19 and TRBJ1-5, reads DGGITQSPKYLFRKEGQNVTLSCEQNLNHDAMYWYRQDPGQGLRLIYYSQIVNDFQKGDIAEGYSVSREKKESFPLTVTSAQKNPTAFYLCASSIGTGKDQPQHFGDGTRLSIL.